This paragraph covers one TCR beta chain sequence. The data were taken from a study of CD8 T cells in Susac syndrome. CD8+ and CD4+ T cells were negatively isolated; TEMRA cells were FACS-enriched. CDR3 length equals 13 residues. CDR1 and CDR2 from the germline V gene are GTSNPN and SVGIG (reference sequence). Trimming cost V 2 bases and J 5 bases, with 12 bases left between them. The authors reverse transcribed roughly 0.5 to 1 ug RNA with random hexamers. The immunoSEQ assay covered 54 Vbeta and 13 Jbeta segments for CDR3. From the immunoSEQ multiplex PCR reads, TCRdb called clonotypes with MiXCR, one entry per CDR3 protein. The sample records approximately 200,000 distinct CDR3 sequences, 95% being singletons.

The chain carries TRBV30 and TRBJ1-1; no reliable D call. This TCR was recovered from a human donor with multiple sclerosis. Sequencing used CD4+ T cells from PBMCs. The CDR3 bases are TGTGCCTGGAGTTCGAGGGTGGGGACTGAAGCTTTCTTT. The encoded protein is CAWSSRVGTEAFF.